The present entry profiles one T cell receptor beta chain with its context. This clonotype was counted many times. Its recognized antigen is unknown. No clone much larger than this one lies a single base away; base qualities are absent. Patients with hyperthyroidism were aged 18 to 65 years, had been newly diagnosed, and had a disease duration of less than 2 months. Patients with other autoimmune diseases, uncontrolled infections, pregnancy or lactation were excluded. Diagnosis relied on clinical symptoms, serum thyroxine, TRAb, thyroid ultrasound and orbital computed tomography. Total RNA was extracted using Trizol reagent, and RNA quality was checked on an Agilent 2100 Bioanalyzer. This entry comes from a study of Graves' ophthalmopathy and Graves' hyperthyroidism (dated by TCRdb to 2016 to 2019). Context from the whole study: A patient counted as having stable hyperthyroidism if there was no progression to ophthalmopathy within 18 months of follow-up. The study used TCR beta repertoire signatures to distinguish Graves' ophthalmopathy from Graves' hyperthyroidism and to predict progression to ophthalmopathy. In total, some 130 blood samples were TCR-sequenced: some 40 ophthalmopathy, about 75 hyperthyroidism and some 17 hyperthyroidism-to-ophthalmopathy patients. To explore V-J signatures that distinguish ophthalmopathy from hyperthyroidism, a discovery set of about a hundred patients was enrolled, made up of 40 to 45 with ophthalmopathy and some 60 with stable hyperthyroidism. For independent validation, a separate cohort was made up of some 19 hyperthyroidism patients plus 17 patients who later progressed from hyperthyroidism to ophthalmopathy. In 6 or 7 hyperthyroidism patients, T-cell repertoires of thyroid tissue and blood were compared. Once sampling was done, hyperthyroidism patients were given methimazole at a starting dose of 30 mg daily, while ophthalmopathy patients were given high-dose intravenous methylprednisolone.

For repertoire sequencing, the TCR beta CDR3 regions were amplified from RNA transcripts. The first round of RT-PCR was done with HTBI primers and the Qiagen OneStep RT-PCR kit, and was followed by a second round of multiplex PCR, then size selection and purification. The libraries underwent paired-end sequencing with 100 bp reads on an Illumina HiSeq2000. Under the source paper's analysis protocol: Reads were processed with SOAPnuke, discarding reads with adapters, uncalled bases, mean Phred below 15, or no exact constant-primer or identifier match. COPE v1.2.5 was used to merge the high-quality paired reads. Unique nucleotide sequences were defined as clonotypes and aligned to IMGT TRB V, D and J references using MiTCR v1.1. The analysis was limited to V-J combinations with a frequency above 0.0001, which together covered more than 98% of repertoires. For each V-J combination, a TCR clonal expansion and chaos score was defined as F50 clonal expansion divided by the chaos observed in the TCRdist matrix. Features were reduced by Welch's t-statistics and random forest to approximately 13 V-J combinations, which fed a naive Bayes classifier. Thyroid-blood repertoire similarity was quantified with the Morisita-Horn index. TCRdb took the public reads, trimmed them with fastp at Q25, ran MiXCR for clone calling and kept in-frame beta chains. Each entry is one CDR3 protein sequence, shown with its most common DNA and genes. The V and J calls shown here were made by TCRdb, not taken from the authors' results. The sample table contains 500,000 to 600,000 distinct CDR3 sequences; only one count was recorded for just under 40% of them. Together, the top ten hold about 4.2% of the sample.

The research as a whole found: In validation, the model predicted ophthalmopathy progression with about 71% sensitivity and approximately 72% specificity; approximately 12 predicted patients were CT-confirmed with GO in a median of about 6.1 months. Sample size was not statistically predetermined, and group allocation was not concealed from the investigators. The 13-signature model separated ophthalmopathy from stable hyperthyroidism with approximately 90% sensitivity and 81.08% specificity in cross-validation, and 80%/75% in the test set. Most expanded thyroid clonotypes with a frequency above 0.001 also appeared in blood, which suggests that blood repertoires may reflect the immune response in the thyroid.

Sequencing was carried out using peripheral blood or thyroid tissue (not recorded which). This TCR was sampled from an adult man with Graves' hyperthyroidism.

The bases read TGTGCCATCAACCAGGCTGGAGACGAGCAGTACTTC. Its protein product is CAINQAGDEQYF. The receptor chain draws on TRBV10-3 and TRBJ2-7, with the D segment identity uncertain. V drops 7 bases and J drops 5 bases, leaving 12 bases in between. For CDR1 and CDR2, the germline V gene lists ENHRY and SYGVKD. Its CDR3 holds 12 amino acids, cysteine through phenylalanine. Left in the record is the CDR3 DNA by itself, 36 bases read in frame from the first base.